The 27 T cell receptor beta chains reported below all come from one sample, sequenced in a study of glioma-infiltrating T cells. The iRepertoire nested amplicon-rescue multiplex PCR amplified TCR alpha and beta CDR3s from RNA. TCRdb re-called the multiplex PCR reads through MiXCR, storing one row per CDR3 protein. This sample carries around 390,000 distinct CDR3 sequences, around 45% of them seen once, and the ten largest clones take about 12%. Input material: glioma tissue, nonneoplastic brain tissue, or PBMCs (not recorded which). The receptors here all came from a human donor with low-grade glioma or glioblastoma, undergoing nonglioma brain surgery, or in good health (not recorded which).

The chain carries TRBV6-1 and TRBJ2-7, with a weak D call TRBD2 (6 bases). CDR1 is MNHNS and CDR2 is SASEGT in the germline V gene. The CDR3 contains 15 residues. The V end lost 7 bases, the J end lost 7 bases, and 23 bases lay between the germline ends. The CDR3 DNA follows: TGTGCCAGCACCCACGGAATGCGGGATGCGGGGGAGCAGTACTTC. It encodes CASTHGMRDAGEQYF.

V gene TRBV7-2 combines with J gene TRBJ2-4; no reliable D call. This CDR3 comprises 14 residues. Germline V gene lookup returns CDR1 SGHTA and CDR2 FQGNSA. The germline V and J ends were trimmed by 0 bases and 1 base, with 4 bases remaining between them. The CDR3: CASSLAMAKNIQYF. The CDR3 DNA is TGTGCCAGCAGCTTAGCGATGGCCAAAAACATTCAGTACTTC.

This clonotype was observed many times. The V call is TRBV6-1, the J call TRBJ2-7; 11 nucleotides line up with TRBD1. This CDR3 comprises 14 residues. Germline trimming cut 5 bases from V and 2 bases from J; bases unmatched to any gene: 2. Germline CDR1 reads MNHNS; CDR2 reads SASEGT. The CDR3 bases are TGTGCCAGCAGTAGGGACAGGGGGACCTACGAGCAGTACTTC. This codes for CASSRDRGTYEQYF.

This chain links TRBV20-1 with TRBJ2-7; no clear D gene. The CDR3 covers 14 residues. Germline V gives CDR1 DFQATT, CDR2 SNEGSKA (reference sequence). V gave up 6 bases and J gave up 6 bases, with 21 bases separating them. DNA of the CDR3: TGCAGTGCAGAAGAATCCCTGAAACCGGGCGAGCAGTACTTC. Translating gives CSAEESLKPGEQYF.

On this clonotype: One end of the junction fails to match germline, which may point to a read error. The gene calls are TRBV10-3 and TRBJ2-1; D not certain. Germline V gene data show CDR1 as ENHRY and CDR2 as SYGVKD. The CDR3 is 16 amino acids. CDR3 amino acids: CAISESSSGLHNEQLF. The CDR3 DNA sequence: TGTGCCATCAGTGAGTCGTCTTCTGGTCTCCACAATGAGCAGCTCTTC.

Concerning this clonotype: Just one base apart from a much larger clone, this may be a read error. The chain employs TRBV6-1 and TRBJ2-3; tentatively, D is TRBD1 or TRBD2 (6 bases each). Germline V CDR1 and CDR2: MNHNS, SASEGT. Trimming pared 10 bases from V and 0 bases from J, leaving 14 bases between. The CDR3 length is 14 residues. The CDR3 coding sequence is TGTGCCATCAGCATAGGGGGGAGCACAGATACGCAGTATTTT. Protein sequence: CAISIGGSTDTQYF.

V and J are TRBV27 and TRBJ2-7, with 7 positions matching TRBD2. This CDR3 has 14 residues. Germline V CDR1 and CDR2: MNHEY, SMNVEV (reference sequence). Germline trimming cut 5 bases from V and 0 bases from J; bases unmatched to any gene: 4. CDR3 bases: TGTGCCAGCAGTAGGGAGGGCCCCTCCTACGAGCAGTACTTC. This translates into CASSREGPSYEQYF.

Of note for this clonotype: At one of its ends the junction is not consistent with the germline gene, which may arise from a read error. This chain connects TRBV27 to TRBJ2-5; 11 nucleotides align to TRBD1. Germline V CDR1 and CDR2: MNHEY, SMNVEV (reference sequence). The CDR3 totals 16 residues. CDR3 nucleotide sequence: TGTGCCAGCAGGGGTGGGGACAGGGGGTACCAAGGGACCCAGTACTTC. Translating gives CASRGGDRGYQGTQYF.

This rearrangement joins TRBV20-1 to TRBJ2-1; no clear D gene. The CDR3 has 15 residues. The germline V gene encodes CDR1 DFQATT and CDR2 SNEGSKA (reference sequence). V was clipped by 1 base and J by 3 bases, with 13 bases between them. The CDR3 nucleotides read TGCAGTGCTAGAGCTATGGCGGTAAGCTACAATGAGCAGTTCTTC. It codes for CSARAMAVSYNEQFF.

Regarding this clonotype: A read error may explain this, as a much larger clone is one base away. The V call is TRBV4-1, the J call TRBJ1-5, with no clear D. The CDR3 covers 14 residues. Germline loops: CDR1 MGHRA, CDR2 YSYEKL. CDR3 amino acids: CSSSQETRGQPQHF. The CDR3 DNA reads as TGCTCCAGCAGCCAAGAGACTCGAGGACAGCCCCAGCATTTT.

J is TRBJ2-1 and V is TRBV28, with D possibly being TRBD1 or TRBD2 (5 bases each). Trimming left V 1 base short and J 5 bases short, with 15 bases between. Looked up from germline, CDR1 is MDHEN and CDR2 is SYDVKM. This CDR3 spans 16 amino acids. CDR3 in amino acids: CASSLLEVLGDNEQFF. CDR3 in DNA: TGTGCCAGCAGTTTATTAGAGGTCCTGGGGGACAATGAGCAGTTCTTC.

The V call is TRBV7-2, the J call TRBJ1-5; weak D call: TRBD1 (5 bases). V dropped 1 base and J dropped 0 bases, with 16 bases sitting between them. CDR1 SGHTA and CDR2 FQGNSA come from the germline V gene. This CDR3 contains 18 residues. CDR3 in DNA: TGTGCCAGCAGCTTAGAGGGGCACGGATGGTTTAGCAATCAGCCCCAGCATTTT. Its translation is CASSLEGHGWFSNQPQHF.

CDR3 residues: CATSRETGRIATNEKLFF. Written as DNA, the CDR3 is TGTGCCACCAGCAGAGAGACAGGCAGAATCGCAACTAATGAAAAACTGTTTTTT. J is TRBJ1-4 and V is TRBV15; D is possibly TRBD1 (6 bases). This CDR3 has 18 residues. Per germline, CDR1 LNHNV and CDR2 YYDKDF (reference sequence). The V end was cut by 0 bases, the J end by 0 bases, with 14 bases between.

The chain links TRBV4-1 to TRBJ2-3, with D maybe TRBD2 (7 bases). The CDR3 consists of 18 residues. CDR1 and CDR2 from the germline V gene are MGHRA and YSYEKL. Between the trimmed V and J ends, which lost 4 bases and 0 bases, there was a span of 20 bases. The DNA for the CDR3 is TGCGCCAGCAGCCCTCTAAAGGGGGGGGGTGCTAGCACAGATACGCAGTATTTT. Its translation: CASSPLKGGGASTDTQYF.

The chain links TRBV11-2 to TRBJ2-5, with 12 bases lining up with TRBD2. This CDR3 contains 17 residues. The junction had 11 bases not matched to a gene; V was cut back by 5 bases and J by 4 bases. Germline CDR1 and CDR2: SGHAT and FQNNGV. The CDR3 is CASSDLRPGLAGETQYF. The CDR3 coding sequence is TGTGCCAGCAGCGATCTACGCCCGGGACTAGCGGGAGAGACCCAGTACTTC.

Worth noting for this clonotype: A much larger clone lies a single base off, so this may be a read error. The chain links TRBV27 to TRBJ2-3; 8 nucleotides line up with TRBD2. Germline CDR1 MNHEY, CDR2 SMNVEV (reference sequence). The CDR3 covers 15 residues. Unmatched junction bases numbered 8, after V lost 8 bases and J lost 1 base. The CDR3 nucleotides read TGTGCCAGCGGACTAAGCGGGAGCGGCACAGATACGCAGTATTTT. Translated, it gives CASGLSGSGTDTQYF.

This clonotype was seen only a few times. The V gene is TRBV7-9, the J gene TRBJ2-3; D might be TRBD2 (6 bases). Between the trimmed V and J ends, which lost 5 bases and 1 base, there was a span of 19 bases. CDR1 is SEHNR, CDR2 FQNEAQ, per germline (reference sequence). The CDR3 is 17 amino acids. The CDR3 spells CASSQINIAVGTDTQYF. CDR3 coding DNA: TGTGCCAGCAGCCAGATTAATATAGCGGTCGGCACAGATACGCAGTATTTT.

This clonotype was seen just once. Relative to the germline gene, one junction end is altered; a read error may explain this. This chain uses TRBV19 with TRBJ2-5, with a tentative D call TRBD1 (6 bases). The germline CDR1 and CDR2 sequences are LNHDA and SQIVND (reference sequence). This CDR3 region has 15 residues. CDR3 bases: TGTGCCAGTGGTATTGCAGGGGTAGAATTCGAGACCCAGTACTTC. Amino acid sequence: CASGIAGVEFETQYF.

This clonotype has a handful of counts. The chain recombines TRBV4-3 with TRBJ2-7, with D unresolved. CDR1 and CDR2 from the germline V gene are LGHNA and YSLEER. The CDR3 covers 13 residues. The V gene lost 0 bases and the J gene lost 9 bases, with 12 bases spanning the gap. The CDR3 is CASSQDRAIRQYF. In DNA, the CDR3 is TGCGCCAGCAGCCAAGATAGGGCGATCCGGCAGTACTTC.

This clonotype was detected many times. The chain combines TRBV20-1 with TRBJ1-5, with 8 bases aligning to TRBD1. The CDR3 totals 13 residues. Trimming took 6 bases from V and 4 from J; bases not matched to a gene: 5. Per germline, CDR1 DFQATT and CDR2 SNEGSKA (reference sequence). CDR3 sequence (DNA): TGCAGTGCCCGACAGGGGATAAATCAGCCCCAGCATTTT. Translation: CSARQGINQPQHF.

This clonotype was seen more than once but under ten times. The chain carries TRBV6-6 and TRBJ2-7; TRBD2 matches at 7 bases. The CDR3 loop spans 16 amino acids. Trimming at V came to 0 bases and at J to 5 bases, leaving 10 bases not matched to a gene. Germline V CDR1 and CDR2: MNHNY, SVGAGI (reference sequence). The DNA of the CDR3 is TGTGCCAGCAGTTACTCGGGCGGGAGCGGGCGGGACGAGCAGTACTTC. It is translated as CASSYSGGSGRDEQYF.

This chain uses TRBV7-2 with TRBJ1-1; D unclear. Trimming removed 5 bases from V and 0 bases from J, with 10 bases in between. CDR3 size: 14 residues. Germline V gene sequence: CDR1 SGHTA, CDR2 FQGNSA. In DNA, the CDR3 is TGTGCCAGCAGCCTCCAATATATGAACACTGAAGCTTTCTTT. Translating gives CASSLQYMNTEAFF. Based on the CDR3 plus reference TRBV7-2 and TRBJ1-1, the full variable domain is GAGVSQSPSNKVTEKGKDVELRCDPISGHTALYWYRQSLGQGLEFLIYFQGNSAPDKSGLPSDRFSAERTGGSVSTLTIQRTQQEDSAVYLCASSLQYMNTEAFFGQGTRLTVV.

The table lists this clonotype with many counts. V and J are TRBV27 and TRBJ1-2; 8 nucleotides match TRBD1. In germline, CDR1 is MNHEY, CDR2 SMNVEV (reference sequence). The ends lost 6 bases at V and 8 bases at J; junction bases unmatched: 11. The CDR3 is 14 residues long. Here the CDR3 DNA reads TGTGCCAGCAGCATGGACAGGGTGGCCCGCGGCTACACCTTC. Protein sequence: CASSMDRVARGYTF.

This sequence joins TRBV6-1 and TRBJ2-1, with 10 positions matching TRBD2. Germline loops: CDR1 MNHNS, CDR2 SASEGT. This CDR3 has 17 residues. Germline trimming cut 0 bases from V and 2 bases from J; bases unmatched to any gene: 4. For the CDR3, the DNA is TGTGCCAGCAGTGAAGCGATAGCGGGAGGCCCCTACAATGAGCAGTTCTTC. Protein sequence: CASSEAIAGGPYNEQFF.

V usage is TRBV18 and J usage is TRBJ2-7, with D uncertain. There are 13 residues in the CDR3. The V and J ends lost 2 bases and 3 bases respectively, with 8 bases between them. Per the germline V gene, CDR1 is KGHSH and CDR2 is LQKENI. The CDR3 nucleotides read TGTGCCAGCTCACCAACGGCAGACTACGAGCAGTACTTC. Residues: CASSPTADYEQYF.

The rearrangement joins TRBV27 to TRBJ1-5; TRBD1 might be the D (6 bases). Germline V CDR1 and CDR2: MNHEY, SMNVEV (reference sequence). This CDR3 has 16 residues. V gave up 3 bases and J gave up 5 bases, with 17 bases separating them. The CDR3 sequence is CASSFSGELGDQPQHF. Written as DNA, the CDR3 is TGTGCCAGCAGTTTTTCAGGGGAACTTGGGGATCAGCCCCAGCATTTT.

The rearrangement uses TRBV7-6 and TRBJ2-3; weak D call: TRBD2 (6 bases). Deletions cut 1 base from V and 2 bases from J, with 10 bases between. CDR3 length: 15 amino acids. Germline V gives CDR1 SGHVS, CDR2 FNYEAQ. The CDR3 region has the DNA TGTGCCAGCAGCTTAGTTACTAGCCCCACAGATACGCAGTATTTT. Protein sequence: CASSLVTSPTDTQYF.